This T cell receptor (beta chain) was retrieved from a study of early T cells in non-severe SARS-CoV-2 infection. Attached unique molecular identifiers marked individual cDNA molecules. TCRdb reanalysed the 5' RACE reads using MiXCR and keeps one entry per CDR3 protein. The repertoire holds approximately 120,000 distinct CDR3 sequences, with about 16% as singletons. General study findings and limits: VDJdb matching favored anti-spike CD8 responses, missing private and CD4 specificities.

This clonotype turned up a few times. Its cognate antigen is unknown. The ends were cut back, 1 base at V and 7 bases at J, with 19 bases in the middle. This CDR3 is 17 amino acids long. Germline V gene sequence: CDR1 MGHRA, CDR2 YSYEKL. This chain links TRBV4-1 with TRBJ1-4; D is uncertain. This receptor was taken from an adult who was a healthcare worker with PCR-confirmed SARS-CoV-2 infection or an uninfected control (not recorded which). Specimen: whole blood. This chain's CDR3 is CASSQVHPALRGEKLFF. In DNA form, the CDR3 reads TGCGCCAGCAGCCAAGTCCACCCCGCTCTCCGGGGTGAAAAACTGTTTTTT.